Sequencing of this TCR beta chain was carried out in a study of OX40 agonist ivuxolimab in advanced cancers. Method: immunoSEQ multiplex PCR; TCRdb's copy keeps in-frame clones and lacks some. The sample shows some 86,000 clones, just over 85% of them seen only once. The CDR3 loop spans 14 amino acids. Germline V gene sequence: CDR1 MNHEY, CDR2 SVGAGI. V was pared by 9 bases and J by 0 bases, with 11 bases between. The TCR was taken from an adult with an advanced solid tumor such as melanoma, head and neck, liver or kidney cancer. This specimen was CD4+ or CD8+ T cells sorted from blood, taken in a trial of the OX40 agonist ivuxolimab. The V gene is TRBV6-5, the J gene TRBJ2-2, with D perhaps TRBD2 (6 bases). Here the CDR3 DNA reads TGTGCCAGTGGAGGGGCCGCGAACACCGGGGAGCTGTTTTTT. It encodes CASGGAANTGELFF.